This TCR beta chain was identified in a study of regulatory dendritic cells for organ transplantation. Here immunoSEQ multiplex PCR was the method, and the copy in TCRdb shows in-frame clones only, minus some. The data contain about 34,000 clones, about 89% of them singletons. The CDR3 is made up of 11 amino acids. The germline V and J ends were trimmed by 3 bases and 7 bases, with 9 bases remaining between them. The V gene's germline CDR1 is DFQATT and CDR2 SNEGSKA (reference sequence). The receptor's source is a human donor in good health. The chain couples TRBV20-1 to TRBJ1-2; D is unresolved. The material sequenced was naive CD4+ T cells from blood. Subset of the sample: CD45RA+ naive T cells. The CDR3 DNA reads as TGCAGTGCTAGCGCGGGGTCTGGCTACACCTTC. This encodes CSASAGSGYTF.